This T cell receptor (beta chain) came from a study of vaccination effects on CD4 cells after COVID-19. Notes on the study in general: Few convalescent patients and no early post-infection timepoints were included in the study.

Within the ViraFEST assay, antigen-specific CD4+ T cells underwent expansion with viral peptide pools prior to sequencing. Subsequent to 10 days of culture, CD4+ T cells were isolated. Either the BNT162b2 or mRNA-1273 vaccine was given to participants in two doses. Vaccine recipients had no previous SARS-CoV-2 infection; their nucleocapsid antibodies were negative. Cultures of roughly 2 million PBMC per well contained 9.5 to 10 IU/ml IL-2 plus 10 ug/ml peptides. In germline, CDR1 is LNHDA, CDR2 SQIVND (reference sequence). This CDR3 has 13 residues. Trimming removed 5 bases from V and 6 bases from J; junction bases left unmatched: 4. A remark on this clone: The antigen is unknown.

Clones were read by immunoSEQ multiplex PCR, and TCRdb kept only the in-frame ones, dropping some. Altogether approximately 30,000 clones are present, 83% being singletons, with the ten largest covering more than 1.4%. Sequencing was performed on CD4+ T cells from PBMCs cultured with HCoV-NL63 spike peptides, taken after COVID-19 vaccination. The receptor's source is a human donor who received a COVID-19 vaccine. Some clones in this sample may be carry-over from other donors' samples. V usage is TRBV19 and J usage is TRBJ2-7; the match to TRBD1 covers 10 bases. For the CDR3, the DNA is TGTGCCAGTAGTTCCCGGACAGGGGGCGAGCAGTACGTC. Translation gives CASSSRTGGEQYV.